This T cell receptor (beta chain) was sequenced in a study of blood T cell repertoires in COVID-19. Study in general: The study drew acute and convalescent COVID-19 samples from the United States, Italy and Spain.

Some clones are missing from TCRdb's copy, which holds only in-frame ones; the method was immunoSEQ multiplex PCR. The sample yields roughly 240,000 clones, 65% to 90% seen once. V was pared by 5 bases and J by 3 bases, with 19 bases between. CDR3 size: 16 residues. Per the germline V gene, CDR1 is SGHTA and CDR2 is FQGNSA. This clone occurred once. The specimen sequenced was peripheral blood. J is TRBJ1-2 and V is TRBV7-2; D possibly corresponds to TRBD1 (5 bases). This sequence was found in a man aged 45-65 years with COVID-19, enrolled during active disease. In DNA form, the CDR3 reads TGTGCCAGCAGCCCCCTCACGGGCAGGGAACACTATGGCTACACCTTC. As protein: CASSPLTGREHYGYTF.